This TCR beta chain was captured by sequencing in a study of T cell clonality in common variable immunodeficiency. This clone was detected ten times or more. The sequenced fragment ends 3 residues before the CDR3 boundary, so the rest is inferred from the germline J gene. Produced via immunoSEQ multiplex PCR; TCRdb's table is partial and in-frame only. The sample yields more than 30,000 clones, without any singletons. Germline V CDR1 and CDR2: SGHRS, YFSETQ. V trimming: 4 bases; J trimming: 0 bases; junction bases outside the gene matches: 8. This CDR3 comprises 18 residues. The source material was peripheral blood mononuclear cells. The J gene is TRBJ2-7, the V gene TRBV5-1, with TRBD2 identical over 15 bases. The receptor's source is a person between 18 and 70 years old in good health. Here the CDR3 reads CASSTTGTSGRPSYEQYF. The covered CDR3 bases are TGCGCCAGCAGCACAACCGGGACTAGCGGGAGGCCCTCCTACGAG.